One T cell receptor beta chain is described in this entry. Antigen: not known. This entry belongs to a study of shared clonotypes between healthy human individuals. TCRdb's table, derived via immunoSEQ multiplex PCR, lists solely in-frame clones and lacks some. The data contain roughly 2.1 million clones, about 93% of them seen just once; the ten biggest clones take up approximately 1.7%. Whole-study results and caveats: How much donors shared clonotypes was expected to be affected by sequencing depth. With few donors, the genetic and exposure-history diversity represented was limited.

CD45RO negativity and positive selection for CCR7 defined naive CD8 cells, a population that excluded terminally differentiated effector memory CD45RA+ cells. Sequences were obtained from naive CD8+ T cells from PBMCs. The clonotype originates from a young man in good health. Some clones in this sample may be carry-over from other donors' samples.

CDR3 bases: TGCGCCAGCAGCCCTGACTCGGGGAGGACCGGGGAGCTGTTTTTT. Its protein product is CASSPDSGRTGELFF. The gene calls are TRBV5-1 and TRBJ2-2, with D possibly TRBD2 on 6 matching bases. V was cut by 4 bases and J by 5 bases, with 15 bases left in between. The CDR3 has 15 amino acids. CDR1 is SGHRS and CDR2 is YFSETQ in the germline V gene.